The 29 T cell receptor beta chains below all came from one sample that was sequenced in a study of shared clonotypes between healthy human individuals. Generated by immunoSEQ multiplex PCR, the TCRdb table keeps only in-frame clones and is missing some. This sample carries 530,000 or so clones, about three quarters of them seen once, and the ten largest clones take under 15%. Sequenced material: PBMCs. The receptor set was obtained from a woman aged 40 to 50 in good health. Some clones in this sample may be carry-over from other donors' samples.

The chain has TRBV7-3 and TRBJ1-6; 10 bases align to TRBD1. After removal of 5 bases from V and 10 bases from J, the junction contained 5 bases not matched to a gene. CDR3 size: 14 residues. Germline CDR1 reads SGHTA; CDR2 reads FQGTGA. The CDR3 DNA is TGTGCCAGCAGCCGACAGGGACAGGGGTCACCCCTCCACTTT. Protein: CASSRQGQGSPLHF.

The CDR3 DNA sequence: TGTGCCAGCAGCCAAATGGGACAGGCAAACACTGAAGCTTTCTTT. Amino acid sequence: CASSQMGQANTEAFF. The chain joins TRBV4-2 to TRBJ1-1; 8 bases are a match to TRBD1. The CDR3 sequence is 15 residues long. Germline V gene data show CDR1 as LGHNA and CDR2 as YNFKEQ. J lost 2 bases, V lost 2 bases, and 4 bases had no gene match.

This chain links TRBV2 with TRBJ1-2; weak D call: TRBD1 (5 bases). The CDR3 is made up of 13 amino acids. Trimming pared 5 bases from V and 2 bases from J, leaving 9 bases between. Germline CDR1 and CDR2: SNHLY and FYNNEI. The CDR3 loop reads CASSLQENYGYTF. CDR3 bases: TGTGCCAGCAGTCTACAGGAAAACTATGGCTACACCTTC.

V gene TRBV28 combines with J gene TRBJ1-2; TRBD1 agrees at 10 bases. This CDR3 is 15 amino acids long. Losses at the gene ends were 7 bases for V and 2 bases for J; bases not matched to a gene: 7. CDR1 and CDR2 from the germline V gene are MDHEN and SYDVKM. CDR3 nucleotide sequence: TGTGCCAGCACGTTACCGGGACAGGGGAACTATGGCTACACCTTC. Encoded protein: CASTLPGQGNYGYTF.

A note on this clone: Compared with germline, one end of the junction differs, possibly owing to a read error. The CDR3, as DNA: TGTGCCAACAGCCTAGGACACCATAATTCACCCCTCCACTTT. Translating it yields CANSLGHHNSPLHF. This chain connects TRBV7-6 to TRBJ1-6; a weak D match, TRBD1 (5 bases). The CDR3 is 14 amino acids. The germline V gene has CDR1 SGHVS and CDR2 FNYEAQ.

The chain carries TRBV12-2 and TRBJ2-7; whether TRBD1, the table's D call, matches the DNA was not checked. TRBV12-2 is a recognized pseudogene. CDR3 length: 15 amino acids. The CDR3 region has the DNA TGTGCAAGTCGCTTAGGGGGCAGGGGAACCTACGAGCAGTACTTC. Residues: CASRLGGRGTYEQYF.

The J gene is TRBJ2-2, the V gene TRBV9; no reliable D call. The ends were cut back, 4 bases at V and 2 bases at J, with 15 bases in the middle. Per germline, CDR1 SGDLS and CDR2 YYNGEE. The CDR3 consists of 16 residues. The CDR3 nucleotides are TGTGCCAGCAGCCCACCCGCGTCGATTAACACCGGGGAGCTGTTTTTT. It encodes CASSPPASINTGELFF.

CDR3 region: CASSIDRGLSYNEQFF. CDR3 in DNA: TGTGCCAGTAGTATAGATCGAGGGCTCTCCTACAATGAGCAGTTCTTC. V is TRBV19 and J is TRBJ2-1; the D gene is possibly TRBD2 (5 bases). The length of the CDR3 is 16 residues. Per germline, CDR1 LNHDA and CDR2 SQIVND (reference sequence). The V and J ends lost 0 bases and 0 bases respectively, with 9 bases between them.

The chain uses TRBV6-5 and TRBJ2-3; D not resolved. The CDR3 contains 15 residues. Per germline, CDR1 MNHEY and CDR2 SVGAGI. V gave up 2 bases and J gave up 0 bases, with 9 bases separating them. The CDR3 DNA reads as TGTGCCAGCAGTTACGCCGGGCGGAGCACAGATACGCAGTATTTT. Translating gives CASSYAGRSTDTQYF.

A remark on this clone: Other DNA sequences within the sample encode an identical CDR3. The chain's CDR3 is CASSLVASGSYEQYF. The CDR3 bases are TGTGCCAGCAGCTTAGTGGCTAGCGGGTCCTACGAGCAGTACTTC. The gene calls are TRBV11-2 and TRBJ2-7; 8 bases match TRBD2. J was trimmed by 1 base and V by 1 base; bases with no gene match: 3. Germline CDR1 SGHAT, CDR2 FQNNGV. The CDR3 length is 15 residues.

This clone was counted ten times or more. J is TRBJ1-2 and V is TRBV27; 9 bases are a match to TRBD1. Germline values: CDR1 MNHEY, CDR2 SMNVEV (reference sequence). The CDR3 covers 14 residues. The V gene end was trimmed by 4 bases and the J gene end by 7 bases; junction bases not matched to a gene: 7. The CDR3 reads CASSSWETGGGYTF. The CDR3 DNA reads TGTGCCAGCAGTTCATGGGAGACAGGGGGTGGCTACACCTTC.

About this clone itself: The sample has other DNA sequences that encode this CDR3 too. The chain recombines TRBV19 with TRBJ2-7; the D is unclear. This CDR3 has 13 residues. Trimming left V 1 base short and J 2 bases short, with 6 bases between. Germline V gives CDR1 LNHDA, CDR2 SQIVND (reference sequence). This chain's CDR3 is CASSIGGTYEQYF. The CDR3 DNA is TGTGCCAGTAGTATAGGAGGAACCTACGAGCAGTACTTC.

This clone was seen more than once but under ten times. V usage is TRBV18 and J usage is TRBJ1-1; no clear D gene. Trimming shortened V by 0 bases and J by 1 base, and 12 bases separated the two germline ends. The CDR3 totals 16 residues. Germline loops: CDR1 KGHSH, CDR2 LQKENI. The CDR3 is CASSPPGSGRNTEAFF. CDR3 sequence (DNA): TGTGCCAGCTCACCACCGGGCAGCGGGAGGAACACTGAAGCTTTCTTT.

The genes are TRBV4-2 and TRBJ2-1; 7 bases agree with TRBD1. Trimming took 2 bases from V and 3 from J; bases not matched to a gene: 13. The CDR3 runs to 18 residues. The germline V gene has CDR1 LGHNA and CDR2 YNFKEQ. In DNA form, the CDR3 reads TGTGCCAGCAGCCAACTTCCAGGGTGGGACAGCTTCTACAATGAGCAGTTCTTC. This translates into CASSQLPGWDSFYNEQFF.

The rearrangement joins TRBV5-5 to TRBJ2-1, with 14 bases fitting TRBD2. Per the germline V gene, CDR1 is SGHKS and CDR2 is YYEKEE (reference sequence). This CDR3 region has 17 residues. With 4 bases clipped from V and 7 bases from J, the junction kept 10 bases outside the gene matches. Here the CDR3 reads CASSVGGTSGSWNEQFF. The CDR3, as DNA: TGTGCCAGCAGCGTAGGTGGGACTAGCGGGAGTTGGAATGAGCAGTTCTTC. Using reference TRBV5-5 and TRBJ2-1 for the parts outside the CDR3, the full variable domain is DAGVTQSPTHLIKTRGQQVTLRCSPISGHKSVSWYQQVLGQGPQFIFQYYEKEERGRGNFPDRFSARQFPNYSSELNVNALLLGDSALYLCASSVGGTSGSWNEQFFGPGTRLTVL.

This clone showed up just once. The chain joins TRBV4-2 to TRBJ2-3, with a tentative D call TRBD2 (5 bases). Germline CDR1 reads LGHNA; CDR2 reads YNFKEQ. This CDR3 is built from 17 residues. The ends were cut back, 0 bases at V and 0 bases at J, with 13 bases in the middle. Here the CDR3 reads CASSQDGVRASTDTQYF. As DNA, the CDR3 is TGTGCCAGCAGCCAAGATGGGGTGCGGGCCAGCACAGATACGCAGTATTTT.

This sequence joins TRBV11-2 and TRBJ1-1; 9 bases agree with TRBD1. Germline lookup yields CDR1 SGHAT and CDR2 FQNNGV. The CDR3 runs 13 residues. J was trimmed by 6 bases and V by 6 bases; bases with no gene match: 5. The CDR3 DNA is TGTGCCAGCAGGGGGACAGGGTTTCCTGAAGCTTTCTTT. Its protein is CASRGTGFPEAFF. Combining the CDR3 with reference TRBV11-2 and TRBJ1-1 gives the whole variable domain EAGVAQSPRYKIIEKRQSVAFWCNPISGHATLYWYQQILGQGPKLLIQFQNNGVVDDSQLPKDRFSAERLKGVDSTLKIQPAKLEDSAVYLCASRGTGFPEAFFGQGTRLTVV.

The rearrangement links TRBV5-1 to TRBJ2-2; 8 bases fit TRBD1. CDR3 length: 15 residues. Trimming took 3 bases from V and 4 from J; bases not matched to a gene: 5. Germline-derived CDR1 and CDR2 are SGHRS and YFSETQ. As DNA, the CDR3 is TGCGCCAGCAGCTCTACAGGGGGGTCCACCGGGGAGCTGTTTTTT. Encoded protein: CASSSTGGSTGELFF.

This sequence joins TRBV6-6 and TRBJ1-2; D perhaps matches TRBD1 (5 bases). V shed 0 bases and J shed 3 bases, with 8 bases lying between them. CDR1 MNHNY and CDR2 SVGAGI come from the germline V gene (reference sequence). The CDR3 contains 14 residues. As DNA, the CDR3 is TGTGCCAGCAGTTACTCAAGGGGCCACTATGGCTACACCTTC. It translates to CASSYSRGHYGYTF.

This clone has just a few counts. This chain connects TRBV6-4 to TRBJ2-2; a possible D gene is TRBD2 (5 bases). There are 15 residues in the CDR3. CDR1 and CDR2 (germline): MRHNA, SNTAGT. V was cut by 0 bases and J by 4 bases, with 9 bases left in between. DNA for the CDR3: TGTGCCAGCAGTGACTCTACTAGTTCCACCGGGGAGCTGTTTTTT. It translates to CASSDSTSSTGELFF.

This chain connects TRBV28 to TRBJ2-6; D is unresolved. Trimming left V 3 bases short and J 1 base short, with 10 bases between. The CDR3 consists of 16 residues. Germline lookup yields CDR1 MDHEN and CDR2 SYDVKM. CDR3 region: CASSFRVISGANVLTF. In nucleotides, the CDR3 is TGTGCCAGCAGTTTCCGTGTGATATCTGGGGCCAACGTCCTGACTTTC.

This clone was picked up a small number of times. The chain links TRBV19 to TRBJ1-5; 12 nucleotides match TRBD1. Per the germline V gene, CDR1 is LNHDA and CDR2 is SQIVND (reference sequence). The CDR3 consists of 16 residues. The J segment lost 5 bases and the V segment lost 3 bases, leaving 5 bases of the junction unmatched. The CDR3, as DNA: TGTGCCAGTAGTATTCTGGGGACAGGGGGCGATCAGCCCCAGCATTTT. It encodes CASSILGTGGDQPQHF.

The genes are TRBV9 and TRBJ2-7, with D perhaps matching TRBD1 or TRBD2 (6 bases each). CDR3 length: 17 residues. Germline V gives CDR1 SGDLS, CDR2 YYNGEE. Trimming took 0 bases from V and 2 from J, leaving 18 bases between them. The CDR3 here is CASSVGGAEARPYEQYF. DNA for the CDR3: TGTGCCAGCAGCGTAGGGGGGGCTGAAGCCAGACCCTACGAGCAGTACTTC.

In nucleotides, the CDR3 is TGTGCCAGCATCCCGACAAACTACAAAAACATTCAGTACTTC. Amino acids: CASIPTNYKNIQYF. The chain links TRBV28 to TRBJ2-4; D is ambiguous. V lost 7 bases and J lost 3, with 13 bases in between. CDR3 size: 14 residues. CDR1 is MDHEN, CDR2 SYDVKM, per germline.

This clone was picked up a small number of times. This specimen includes other DNA sequences encoding the same CDR3. In DNA, the CDR3 is TGTGCCAGCAGTTTACGGCGTTGGGGAAGCTCCTACGAGCAGTACTTC. The encoded protein is CASSLRRWGSSYEQYF. The chain carries TRBV28 and TRBJ2-7; D remains ambiguous. V lost 2 bases and J 0 bases, leaving 14 bases between the germline ends. In germline, CDR1 is MDHEN, CDR2 SYDVKM. The CDR3 extends over 16 amino acids.

The rearrangement uses TRBV20-1 and TRBJ2-1; possible D gene TRBD2, 5 bases. Trimming shortened V by 5 bases and J by 10 bases, and 12 bases separated the two germline ends. Germline CDR1 and CDR2: DFQATT and SNEGSKA (reference sequence). This CDR3 has 11 amino acids. The chain's CDR3 is CSALGLGEQFF. The CDR3 coding sequence is TGCAGTGCTCTAGGACTGGGCGAGCAGTTCTTC.

This chain joins TRBV19 and TRBJ1-5, with 7 bases aligning to TRBD1. Germline V gene lookup returns CDR1 LNHDA and CDR2 SQIVND (reference sequence). This CDR3 has 15 amino acids. V gave up 3 bases and J gave up 0 bases; unmatched junction bases: 2. CDR3 nucleotides: TGTGCCAGTAGTATGGGGACAGATAGCAATCAGCCCCAGCATTTT. This translates into CASSMGTDSNQPQHF. The variable domain in full, completed from reference TRBV19 and TRBJ1-5, reads DGGITQSPKYLFRKEGQNVTLSCEQNLNHDAMYWYRQDPGQGLRLIYYSQIVNDFQKGDIAEGYSVSREKKESFPLTVTSAQKNPTAFYLCASSMGTDSNQPQHFGDGTRLSIL.

This sequence joins TRBV10-3 and TRBJ1-4; 10 bases match TRBD1. Germline values: CDR1 ENHRY, CDR2 SYGVKD. The length of the CDR3 is 12 residues. V was pared by 10 bases and J by 7 bases, with 3 bases of the junction left unmatched. CDR3: CATGQGLEKLFF. The CDR3 DNA is TGTGCCACGGGACAGGGGCTTGAAAAACTGTTTTTT.

The chain uses TRBV25-1 and TRBJ2-7, with D possibly matching TRBD2 (7 bases). V was pared by 10 bases and J by 2 bases, with 15 bases between. Per the germline V gene, CDR1 is MGHDK and CDR2 is SYGVNS. This CDR3 comprises 13 residues. The CDR3, as DNA: TGTGCCACAAGGGGGGGCAACGCCTACGAGCAGTACTTC. Residues: CATRGGNAYEQYF.